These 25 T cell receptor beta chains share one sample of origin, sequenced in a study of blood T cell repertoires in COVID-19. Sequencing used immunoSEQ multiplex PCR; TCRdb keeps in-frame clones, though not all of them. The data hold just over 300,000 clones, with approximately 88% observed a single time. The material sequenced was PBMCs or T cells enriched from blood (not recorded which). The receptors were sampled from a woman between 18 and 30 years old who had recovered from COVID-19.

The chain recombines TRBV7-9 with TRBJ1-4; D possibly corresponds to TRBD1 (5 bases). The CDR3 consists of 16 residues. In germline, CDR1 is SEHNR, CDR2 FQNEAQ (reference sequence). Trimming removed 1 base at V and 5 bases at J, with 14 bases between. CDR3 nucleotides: TGTGCCAGCAGCTTAGTATTGGGGCAGATGAATGAAAAACTGTTTTTT. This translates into CASSLVLGQMNEKLFF.

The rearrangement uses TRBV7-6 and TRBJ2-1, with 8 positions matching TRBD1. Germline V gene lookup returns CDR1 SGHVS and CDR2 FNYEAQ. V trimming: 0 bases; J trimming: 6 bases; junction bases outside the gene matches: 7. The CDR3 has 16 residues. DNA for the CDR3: TGTGCCAGCAGCTTAGCGCGAGGACAGGGCGGCAATGAGCAGTTCTTC. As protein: CASSLARGQGGNEQFF.

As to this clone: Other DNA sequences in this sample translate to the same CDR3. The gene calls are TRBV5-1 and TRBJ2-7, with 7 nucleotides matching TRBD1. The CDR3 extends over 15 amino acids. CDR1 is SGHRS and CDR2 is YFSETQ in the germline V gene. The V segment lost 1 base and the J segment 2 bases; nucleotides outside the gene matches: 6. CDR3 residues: CASSLRGQGAYEQYF. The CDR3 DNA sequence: TGCGCCAGCAGCTTGAGGGGTCAGGGGGCCTACGAGCAGTACTTC.

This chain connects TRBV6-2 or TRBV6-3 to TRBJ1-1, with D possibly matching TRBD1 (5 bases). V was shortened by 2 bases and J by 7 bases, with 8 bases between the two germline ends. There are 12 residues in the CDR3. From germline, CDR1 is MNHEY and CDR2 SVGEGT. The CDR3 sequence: CASSYRQGEAFF. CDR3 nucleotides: TGTGCCAGCAGTTACAGGCAGGGTGAAGCTTTCTTT.

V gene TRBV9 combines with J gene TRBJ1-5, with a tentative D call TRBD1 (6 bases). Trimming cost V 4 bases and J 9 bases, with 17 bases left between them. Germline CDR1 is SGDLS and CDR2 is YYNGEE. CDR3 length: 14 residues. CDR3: CASSIRDMGGPQHF. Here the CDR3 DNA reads TGTGCCAGCAGCATCCGGGACATGGGTGGGCCCCAGCATTTT.

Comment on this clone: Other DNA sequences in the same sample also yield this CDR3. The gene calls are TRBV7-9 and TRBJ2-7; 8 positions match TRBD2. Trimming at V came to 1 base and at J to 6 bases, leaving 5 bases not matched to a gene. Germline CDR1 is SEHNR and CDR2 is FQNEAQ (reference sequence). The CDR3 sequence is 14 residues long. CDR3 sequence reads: CASSLGGLAGEQYF. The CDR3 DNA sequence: TGTGCCAGCAGCTTAGGCGGCCTAGCGGGCGAGCAGTACTTC.

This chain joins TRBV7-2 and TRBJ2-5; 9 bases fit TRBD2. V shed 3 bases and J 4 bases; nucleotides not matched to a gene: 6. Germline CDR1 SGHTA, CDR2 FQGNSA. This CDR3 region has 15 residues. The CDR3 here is CASSFAGGSGETQYF. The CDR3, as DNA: TGTGCCAGCAGCTTTGCGGGAGGGTCGGGAGAGACCCAGTACTTC.

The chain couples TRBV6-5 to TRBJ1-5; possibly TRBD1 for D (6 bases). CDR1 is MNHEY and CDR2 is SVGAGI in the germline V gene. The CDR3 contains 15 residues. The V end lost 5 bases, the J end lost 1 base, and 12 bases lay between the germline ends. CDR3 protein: CASSTGTGSNQPQHF. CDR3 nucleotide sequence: TGTGCCAGCAGTACAGGGACGGGGAGCAATCAGCCCCAGCATTTT.

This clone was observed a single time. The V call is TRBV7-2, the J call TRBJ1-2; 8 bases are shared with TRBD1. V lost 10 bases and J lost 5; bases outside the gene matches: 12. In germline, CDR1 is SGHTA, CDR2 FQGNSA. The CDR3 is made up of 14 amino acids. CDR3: CATTPTGARYGYTF. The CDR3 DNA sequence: TGTGCCACCACACCGACAGGGGCGCGGTATGGCTACACCTTC.

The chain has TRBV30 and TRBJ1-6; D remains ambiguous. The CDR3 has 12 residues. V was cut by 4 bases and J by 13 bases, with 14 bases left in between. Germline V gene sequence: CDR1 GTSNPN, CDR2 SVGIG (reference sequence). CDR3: CAWTSLSFPLHF. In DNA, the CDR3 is TGTGCCTGGACGTCCCTCTCTTTCCCCCTCCACTTT.

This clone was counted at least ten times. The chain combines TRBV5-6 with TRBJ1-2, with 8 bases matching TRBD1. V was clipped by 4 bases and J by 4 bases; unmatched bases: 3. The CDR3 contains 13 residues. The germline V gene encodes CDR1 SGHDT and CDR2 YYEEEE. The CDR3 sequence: CASSGQGSYGYTF. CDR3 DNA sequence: TGTGCCAGCAGCGGACAGGGCAGCTATGGCTACACCTTC.

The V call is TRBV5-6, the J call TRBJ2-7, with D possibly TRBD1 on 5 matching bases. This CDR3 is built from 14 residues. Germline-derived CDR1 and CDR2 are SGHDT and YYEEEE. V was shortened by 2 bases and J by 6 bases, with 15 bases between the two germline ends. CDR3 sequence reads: CASSLRASGSEQYF. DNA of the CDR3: TGTGCCAGCAGCTTACGGGCCTCAGGGTCCGAGCAGTACTTC.

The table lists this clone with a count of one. The CDR3 nucleotides read TGTGCCAGCAGTCCCGGGACAGGTTACTACGAGCAGTACTTC. Encoded protein: CASSPGTGYYEQYF. The chain is built from TRBV28 and TRBJ2-7; TRBD1 matches 8 bases. Germline loops: CDR1 MDHEN, CDR2 SYDVKM. The CDR3 length is 14 residues. V was clipped by 5 bases and J by 3 bases; unmatched bases: 6.

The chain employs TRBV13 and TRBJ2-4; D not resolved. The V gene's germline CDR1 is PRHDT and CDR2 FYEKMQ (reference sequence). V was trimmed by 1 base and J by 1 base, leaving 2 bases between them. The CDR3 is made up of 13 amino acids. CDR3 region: CASSLAAKNIQYF. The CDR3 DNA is TGTGCCAGCAGCTTAGCGGCCAAAAACATTCAGTACTTC.

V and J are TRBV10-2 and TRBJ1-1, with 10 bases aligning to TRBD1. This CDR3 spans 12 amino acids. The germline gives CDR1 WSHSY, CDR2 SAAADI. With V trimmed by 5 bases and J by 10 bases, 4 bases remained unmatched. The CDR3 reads CASSQRQGAAFF. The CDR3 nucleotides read TGCGCCAGCAGTCAGAGACAGGGGGCAGCTTTCTTT.

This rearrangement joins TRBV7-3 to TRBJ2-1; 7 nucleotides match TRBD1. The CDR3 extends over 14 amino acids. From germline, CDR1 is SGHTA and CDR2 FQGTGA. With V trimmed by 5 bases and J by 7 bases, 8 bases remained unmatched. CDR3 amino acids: CASSREQGSNEQFF. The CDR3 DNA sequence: TGTGCCAGCAGCCGGGAACAGGGGTCGAATGAGCAGTTCTTC.

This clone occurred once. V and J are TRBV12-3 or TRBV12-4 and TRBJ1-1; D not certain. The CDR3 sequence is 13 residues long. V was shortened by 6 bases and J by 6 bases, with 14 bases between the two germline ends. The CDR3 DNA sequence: TGTGCCAGCAGCCCCCCGGCGGACTCTGAAGCTTTCTTT. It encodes CASSPPADSEAFF.

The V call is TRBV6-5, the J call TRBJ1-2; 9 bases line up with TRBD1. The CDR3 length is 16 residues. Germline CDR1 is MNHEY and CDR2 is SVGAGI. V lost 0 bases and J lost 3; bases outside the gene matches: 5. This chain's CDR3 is CASSYSGTGGYYGYTF. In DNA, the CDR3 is TGTGCCAGCAGTTACTCTGGTACAGGGGGCTACTATGGCTACACCTTC.

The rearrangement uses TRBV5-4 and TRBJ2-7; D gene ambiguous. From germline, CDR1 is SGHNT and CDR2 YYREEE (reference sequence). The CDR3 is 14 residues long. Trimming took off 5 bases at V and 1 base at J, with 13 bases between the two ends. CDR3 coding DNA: TGTGCCAGCAGGAATTCGCGGCATTCCTACGAGCAGTACTTC. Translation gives CASRNSRHSYEQYF.

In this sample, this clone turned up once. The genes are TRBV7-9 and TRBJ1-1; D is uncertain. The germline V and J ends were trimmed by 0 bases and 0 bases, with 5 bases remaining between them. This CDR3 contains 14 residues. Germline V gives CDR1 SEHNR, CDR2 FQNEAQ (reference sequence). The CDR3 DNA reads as TGTGCCAGCAGCTTAGCGCGCGTGAACACTGAAGCTTTCTTT. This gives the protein CASSLARVNTEAFF. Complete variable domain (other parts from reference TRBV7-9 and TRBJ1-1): DTGVSQNPRHKITKRGQNVTFRCDPISEHNRLYWYRQTLGQGPEFLTYFQNEAQLEKSRLLSDRFSAERPKGSFSTLEIQRTEQGDSAMYLCASSLARVNTEAFFGQGTRLTVV.

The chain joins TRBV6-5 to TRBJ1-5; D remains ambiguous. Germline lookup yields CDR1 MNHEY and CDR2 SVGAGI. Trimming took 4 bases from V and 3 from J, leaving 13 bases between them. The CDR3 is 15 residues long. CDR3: CASSFLPVLNQPQHF. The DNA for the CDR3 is TGTGCCAGCAGTTTTCTGCCAGTTCTCAATCAGCCCCAGCATTTT.

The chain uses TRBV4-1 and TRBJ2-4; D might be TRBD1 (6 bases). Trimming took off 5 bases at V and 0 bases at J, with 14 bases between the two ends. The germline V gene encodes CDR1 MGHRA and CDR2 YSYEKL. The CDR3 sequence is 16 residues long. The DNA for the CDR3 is TGCGCCAGCAGCGCCCGGACAGTACTAGCCAAAAACATTCAGTACTTC. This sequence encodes CASSARTVLAKNIQYF.

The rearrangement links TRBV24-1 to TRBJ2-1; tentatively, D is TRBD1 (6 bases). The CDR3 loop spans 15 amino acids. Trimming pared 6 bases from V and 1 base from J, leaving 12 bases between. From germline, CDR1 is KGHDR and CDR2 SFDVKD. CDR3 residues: CATSSGRGSYNEQFF. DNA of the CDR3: TGTGCCACCAGTTCGGGCAGGGGTTCCTACAATGAGCAGTTCTTC.

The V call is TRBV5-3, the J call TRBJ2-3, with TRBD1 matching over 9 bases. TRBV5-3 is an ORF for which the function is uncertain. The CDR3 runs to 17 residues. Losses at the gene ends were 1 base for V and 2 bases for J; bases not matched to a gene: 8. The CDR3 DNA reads TGTGCCAGAAGCTTGTGGGGACAGGGACAGTTCACAGATACGCAGTATTTT. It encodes CARSLWGQGQFTDTQYF.

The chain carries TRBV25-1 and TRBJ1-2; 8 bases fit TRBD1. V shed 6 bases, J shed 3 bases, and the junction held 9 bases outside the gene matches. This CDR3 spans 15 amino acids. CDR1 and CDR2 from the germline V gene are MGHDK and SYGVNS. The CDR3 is CASSAIRTGYYGYTF. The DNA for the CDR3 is TGTGCCAGCAGCGCGATCCGGACAGGGTACTATGGCTACACCTTC.